The rows below give T cell receptor beta chains drawn from one sample of a study of OX40 agonist ivuxolimab in advanced cancers. Assay: immunoSEQ multiplex PCR; the TCRdb copy retains only in-frame clones and omits some. The sample carries 50,000 to 80,000 clones, approximately 89% recorded once. The source was CD4+ or CD8+ T cells sorted from blood, collected in a trial of the OX40 agonist ivuxolimab. These TCRs come from an adult with an advanced solid tumor such as melanoma, head and neck, liver or kidney cancer. Both conserved end residues are part of each CDR3. The D gene is left open where the match is weak. Not all rows give a size; the values are once, few, many and, for expanded clones, a class.

size,V,J,D,CDR3,DNA
NA,TRBV5-5,TRBJ2-2,TRBD2,CASSLAVAGAGTGELFF,TGTGCCAGCAGCTTGGCCGTGGCGGGAGCGGGCACCGGGGAGCTGTTTTTT
NA,TRBV25-1,TRBJ1-1,TRBD1,CASRGTENTEAFF,TGTGCCAGCAGGGGGACAGAGAACACTGAAGCTTTCTTT
NA,TRBV7-9,TRBJ2-7,TRBD1,CASSPYGQGAKQYF,TGTGCCAGCAGCCCATACGGACAGGGGGCGAAGCAGTACTTC
NA,TRBV5-1,TRBJ2-3,NA,CASSQGQLDTDTQYF,TGCGCCAGCAGCCAGGGACAATTAGACACAGATACGCAGTATTTT
NA,TRBV5-4,TRBJ2-7,TRBD2,CASSLTSGSSYEQYF,TGTGCCAGCAGCTTGACTAGCGGGAGTTCCTACGAGCAGTACTTC
NA,TRBV15,TRBJ2-3,TRBD2,CATSRVAGVPDTQYF,TGTGCCACCAGCAGAGTAGCGGGAGTACCAGATACGCAGTATTTT
NA,TRBV30,TRBJ1-3,TRBD1,CAWIETGGAGNTIYF,TGTGCCTGGATTGAGACAGGGGGGGCTGGAAACACCATATATTTT
NA,TRBV11-2,TRBJ2-2,NA,CASSLLENTGELFF,TGTGCCAGCAGCTTGTTAGAGAACACCGGGGAGCTGTTTTTT
once,TRBV6-1,TRBJ1-5,TRBD1,CASSADRVYSNQPQHF,TGTGCCAGCAGTGCAGACAGGGTGTATAGCAATCAGCCCCAGCATTTT
NA,TRBV18,TRBJ1-1,TRBD1,CASSQGQAGNTEAFF,TGTGCCAGCTCACAAGGACAGGCGGGGAACACTGAAGCTTTCTTT
NA,TRBV11-3,TRBJ2-7,TRBD2,CASSSGGLEEQYF,TGTGCCAGCAGCTCGGGGGGGCTGGAAGAGCAGTACTTC
NA,TRBV19,TRBJ2-3,TRBD2,CASRPSREGTDTQYF,TGTGCCAGTAGGCCCTCCCGGGAGGGCACAGATACGCAGTATTTT
NA,TRBV6-4,TRBJ2-1,NA,CASSMDSYNEQFF,TGTGCCAGCAGCATGGACAGCTACAATGAGCAGTTCTTC
NA,TRBV9,TRBJ1-3,NA,CASGGSGNTIYF,TGTGCCAGCGGCGGCTCTGGAAACACCATATATTTT
NA,TRBV30,TRBJ2-7,NA,CAWSPIPNEQYF,TGTGCCTGGAGCCCAATACCCAACGAGCAGTACTTC
NA,TRBV7-2,TRBJ1-2,NA,CASSQYEGYGYTF,TGTGCCAGCAGCCAATACGAGGGGTATGGCTACACCTTC
NA,TRBV7-6,TRBJ2-1,NA,CASSEGHYNEQFF,TGTGCCAGCAGCGAGGGACACTACAATGAGCAGTTCTTC
NA,TRBV11-3,TRBJ2-4,NA,CASRRGAKNIQYF,TGTGCCAGCAGGCGAGGGGCCAAAAACATTCAGTACTTC
NA,TRBV30,TRBJ2-7,TRBD1,CAWRQGWRFGEQYF,TGTGCCTGGAGACAGGGGTGGAGATTTGGGGAGCAGTACTTC
NA,TRBV25-1,TRBJ2-3,NA,CASSESGGLADTQYF,TGTGCCAGCAGTGAATCTGGGGGATTGGCAGATACGCAGTATTTT
NA,TRBV2,TRBJ1-2,NA,CASSESAINYGYTF,TGTGCCAGCAGTGAATCAGCAATTAACTATGGCTACACCTTC
once,TRBV27,TRBJ2-1,NA,CASSLTWGVGDEQFF,TGTGCCAGCAGTTTAACCTGGGGGGTAGGCGATGAGCAGTTCTTC
NA,TRBV10-3,TRBJ1-1,NA,CAISEDRRDTEAFF,TGTGCCATCAGTGAGGACAGGAGGGATACTGAAGCTTTCTTT
NA,TRBV6-5,TRBJ2-2,TRBD2,CASSYVPGGGTGELFF,TGTGCCAGCAGTTATGTTCCGGGAGGAGGTACCGGGGAGCTGTTTTTT
NA,TRBV27,TRBJ1-2,NA,CASRKTEVRYGYTF,TGTGCCAGCAGGAAGACGGAGGTGAGGTATGGCTACACCTTC
NA,TRBV27,TRBJ2-2,NA,CASSSIVGELFF,TGTGCCAGCAGTTCCATCGTCGGGGAGCTGTTTTTT
NA,TRBV25-1,TRBJ1-3,NA,CASTAGAGTGNTIYF,TGTGCCAGCACAGCGGGGGCGGGGACTGGAAACACCATATATTTT
NA,TRBV2,TRBJ2-7,TRBD2,CASSYNSLAGGNSYEQYF,TGTGCCAGCAGCTATAATAGTTTAGCGGGCGGGAACTCCTACGAGCAGTACTTC
NA,TRBV5-1,TRBJ2-2,NA,CASSLLRPGELFF,TGCGCCAGCAGCTTGTTACGGCCCGGGGAGCTGTTTTTT
NA,TRBV19,TRBJ1-2,TRBD1,CASSHATGDLLYGYTF,TGTGCCAGTAGTCATGCAACAGGGGACCTACTCTATGGCTACACCTTC
NA,TRBV6-5,TRBJ1-4,NA,CASRTRTAPNEKLFF,TGTGCCAGCAGAACGAGGACGGCCCCGAATGAAAAACTGTTTTTT
NA,TRBV19,TRBJ2-7,NA,CASSGGRGVAYEQYF,TGTGCCAGTAGTGGGGGTCGAGGAGTAGCCTACGAGCAGTACTTC
NA,TRBV10-3,TRBJ2-1,NA,CAISERMREKYEQFF,TGTGCCATCAGTGAGAGGATGCGGGAAAAATATGAGCAGTTCTTC
NA,TRBV9,TRBJ1-4,NA,CASSVATGANEKLFF,TGTGCCAGCAGCGTAGCCACAGGAGCTAATGAAAAACTGTTTTTT
NA,TRBV11-3,TRBJ1-2,TRBD1,CASSLSRQGAHGYTF,TGTGCCAGCAGCTTAAGTAGGCAGGGGGCGCATGGCTACACCTTC
once,TRBV5-1,TRBJ2-2,NA,CASSLGGSGTTTGELFF,TGCGCCAGCAGCTTGGGCGGGTCGGGGACGACTACCGGGGAGCTGTTTTTT
NA,TRBV19,TRBJ2-6,TRBD1,CASSDRGPGANVLTF,TGTGCCAGTAGTGACAGGGGGCCTGGGGCCAACGTCCTGACTTTC
NA,TRBV9,TRBJ2-1,TRBD2,CASSVDPLAGGPSYNEQFF,TGTGCCAGCAGCGTAGATCCACTAGCGGGAGGGCCCTCCTACAATGAGCAGTTCTTC
once,TRBV27,TRBJ2-1,TRBD2,CASSRGGTSGNNEQFF,TGTGCCAGCAGCCGAGGCGGGACTAGCGGAAACAATGAGCAGTTCTTC
NA,TRBV5-6,TRBJ2-2,NA,CASTSGMGMDTGELFF,TGTGCCAGCACCTCTGGAATGGGGATGGACACCGGGGAGCTGTTTTTT
NA,TRBV5-1,TRBJ2-4,NA,CASSPGSPPTKNIQYF,TGCGCCAGCAGCCCCGGGTCTCCGCCGACCAAAAACATTCAGTACTTC
NA,TRBV19,TRBJ2-2,TRBD1,CASKDDRGNNTGELFF,TGTGCCAGTAAAGACGACAGGGGGAATAACACCGGGGAGCTGTTTTTT
once,TRBV14,TRBJ1-1,NA,CASSQESTEAFF,TGTGCCAGCAGCCAAGAAAGCACTGAAGCTTTCTTT
NA,TRBV5-1,TRBJ2-7,NA,CASSLQPTSYEQYF,TGCGCCAGCAGCCTCCAACCTACCTCCTACGAGCAGTACTTC
NA,TRBV9,TRBJ2-3,NA,CASSVATPTAVAASTDTQYF,TGTGCCAGCAGCGTAGCAACCCCAACCGCGGTAGCGGCCAGCACAGATACGCAGTATTTT
NA,TRBV15,TRBJ1-1,NA,CATSTAGQGNTEAFF,TGTGCCACCAGCACCGCGGGGCAGGGGAACACTGAAGCTTTCTTT
NA,TRBV6-6,TRBJ2-3,TRBD2,CASSAPGLATDTQYF,TGTGCCAGCAGTGCCCCGGGACTAGCAACAGATACGCAGTATTTT